This TCR beta chain was sequenced for a study of T cell responses to AZD1222 COVID-19 vaccine (dated by TCRdb to 2020 to 2022). Looking at the study overall: AZD1222 recipients with second doses at about 4 weeks or about 12 weeks were pooled, because spike-specific TCR depth and breadth did not differ between schedules. TCR sequencing was performed for roughly 240 trial participants, of whom 207 were given two doses of AZD1222 and 26 were given two doses of MenACWY control vaccine. Trial participants were enrolled into age subgroups of 18-55, 56-69 and 70-plus years, which contained about 160, 30 and 59 TCR-sequenced participants, respectively.

Beyond this particular receptor, the publication reports: Vaccine-associated CD4 TCRs spanned the whole spike protein, with dominant responses in regions 160-218 and 743-854. Most participants were white British and females outnumbered males, and the authors suggested that clonal diversity may have been underestimated. No day 14 peak-response samples were available, so repertoires were characterized only after the peak T cell response. Only five or six AZD1222 recipients were SARS-CoV-2 seropositive at baseline, limiting conclusions about previously exposed vaccinees. Spike-specific TCR breadth and depth rose significantly after two AZD1222 doses compared with day 0 and with MenACWY recipients. In the small 56-69-year group, the increase in depth fell short of significance, most likely because of low power. Reportedly, almost half of the unique spike-specific TCRs recognized epitopes lying outside the regions that are mutated in the B.1.351 and B.1.1.7 variants.

The sample's time point label, decoded: baseline before first vaccination. Vaccinee samples were obtained from the UK trials COV001 and COV002, which included a single-blind randomized controlled phase 2/3 trial of AZD1222 (ChAdOx1 nCoV-19) in healthy adults. Trial participant PBMC samples were collected at day 0 and day 28 after the second dose for TCRbeta chain sequencing. With respect to this clone: It lacks a known antigen. No base-level quality is on record; no much larger clone is a single base apart.

The CDR3 regions of human TCRbeta chains were subjected to immunosequencing. The authors' pipeline ran thus. Repertoire TCRs were checked for matches against a reference library of SARS-CoV-2-specific TCRs that had been generated using the MIRA antigen-specificity platform. Breadth was defined as the fraction of unique TCRs that were SARS-CoV-2-associated, and depth was defined as the fraction of total T cells that were SARS-CoV-2-associated. Using the MIRA data, each spike-specific TCR was assigned both to the spike region to which the TCR was reactive and to a CD4 or CD8 class. Log10-transformed breadth and depth values were compared by one-way ANOVA with Sidak's multiple comparisons tests. TCRdb re-hosts the immuneACCESS table, in-frame sequences only. Its copies lack some clones; in the studies checked, an unresolved V gene accounts for under half of them, and the cause for the rest is not known. V and J calls and clone size are as listed in that table; D and trimming were resolved from the DNA. This sample lists around 130,000 clones; approximately 90% were detected once. The ten largest clones take up around 1.5% of the sample.

This sample comprised peripheral blood, obtained on day 0 of AZD1222 vaccination. This receptor was taken from an adult in good health.

At the DNA level, the sequence is TGTGCCAGCAACGGAGGAGCGGTTAGCACAGATACGCAGTATTTT. Its translation is CASNGGAVSTDTQYF. In this chain, TRBV2 is recombined with TRBJ2-3; the D gene is possibly TRBD2, with 5 bases matching. V and J lose 7 bases and 0 bases, and a span of 14 bases separates them. From cysteine to phenylalanine, the CDR3 is 15 amino acids long. Just the 45-base CDR3 DNA is kept, in frame starting at base 1. Taken from the germline V gene, the CDR1 and CDR2 loops are SNHLY and FYNNEI.